Sequencing of this TCR beta chain was carried out in a study of shared clonotypes between healthy human individuals. Profiled with immunoSEQ multiplex PCR; TCRdb holds only in-frame clones, not every one. The sample lists about 770,000 clones; just under 75% were seen once. The germline V gene encodes CDR1 SEHNR and CDR2 FQNEAQ (reference sequence). The CDR3 is 15 residues long. The ends lost 0 bases at V and 6 bases at J; junction bases unmatched: 5. The chain combines TRBV7-9 with TRBJ2-7; the match to TRBD2 covers 10 bases. This TCR came from a woman aged 30 to 39 in good health. The sequenced sample was memory CD4+ T cells sorted from blood. Subset in this sample: CD45RA-negative fraction. The CDR3 region is CASSLAASGSFEQYF. DNA for the CDR3: TGTGCCAGCAGCTTAGCAGCTAGCGGGAGCTTCGAGCAGTACTTC.